Sequencing of this T cell receptor (beta chain) was carried out in a study of cytomegalovirus exposure and HLA in healthy donors (dated by TCRdb to the late 2010s). In terms of the full investigation: According to an earlier analysis of several hundred of the donors, roughly 180 million T cells yielded 117 million unique TCR beta sequences and around 300 Gb of sequence data. Alongside the repertoire data, information on donor age, sex, ethnicity and CMV serostatus was compiled. A later genetic analysis used genome-wide SNP genotypes for about 60% of the roughly 700 donors, treating that subset as a discovery cohort. An early release that covered about 600 HLA-typed donors contained about 300 gigabases of sequencing data and some 87 million unique TCR sequences. The study used immunosequencing to profile the T cell repertoires of 600 to 850 subjects and linked those repertoires to cytomegalovirus serostatus. Among roughly 370 genotyped donors of the cohort, an average of approximately 230,000 unique TCR beta nucleotide sequences were sequenced per donor, approximately 20% of them non-productive. Of the 300 to 500 genotyped donors, 81% were placed in the genetic ancestry cluster associated with self-reported Caucasian donors. Because of strong linkage in the cohort, roughly five DR-DQ haplotypes were treated as single units for association and clustering. In the later analysis, no new phenotypic data were used to find candidate immune exposures; instead, reliance was placed on TCR beta sequences and their occurrence across donors. In an earlier analysis of about 590 of the donors, high-throughput TCR beta sequencing was used to judge whether each TCR beta V gene segment behaved as functional or pseudogenic. All discovery cohort repertoires had been generated using a single sequencing platform. The number of typed donors differed by locus: roughly 629-640 for A, B, C, DRB1 and DQB1; roughly 510 for DQA1; roughly 600 for DPA1; and some 430 for DPB1. Along with the approximately 650-subject first cohort, a separate validation cohort of around 110 different subjects was used. The aim of the study was to test whether cataloging public T cell receptors could identify signatures of past pathogen exposure. Both class I and class II loci were covered by HLA typing, at four-digit resolution. To predict cytomegalovirus infection status, the study brought together high-throughput TCR immunosequencing, statistical association of individual TCRs with disease status, and machine learning. In a later analysis, previously published TCR beta repertoires from about 670 donors were re-analyzed and high-resolution HLA genotyping was added so that TCR occurrence patterns could be studied.

The cohort comprised fewer than 750 healthy bone marrow donors. All cohort members were sampled while nominally healthy, although unrecorded immune exposures were likely present. The donor was CMV seronegative and was included in the group of under 450 seronegative cohort members. Every donor gave a peripheral blood sample, and the peripheral blood mononuclear cells from that sample were used for TCR beta sequencing. Genomic DNA extraction from the blood cell samples was performed with the Qiagen DNeasy Blood Extraction Kit. Receptor amplification or capture employed the immunoSEQ multiplex PCR assay. For the multiplex PCR, a mixture combining 60 forward primers for TCR Vbeta segments and 13 reverse primers for TCR Jbeta segments was used. The CDR3 region of rearranged TCR beta genes was amplified from genomic DNA with a multiplex PCR assay. The Illumina HiSeq System was used to sequence the amplified TCR beta libraries as 87-base-pair reads. Per the authors' processing: A later analysis counted tens of millions of unique TCR beta chains across the 670 or so repertoires, and some 11 million of these chains were shared by at least two donors. A nearest-neighbor algorithm error-corrected the raw reads and collapsed the reads into unique sequences, merging closely related sequences to remove PCR and sequencing errors. To assign V, D and J gene segments, CDR3 sequences were aligned to IMGT reference sequences. For a sequence to be retained, a match of at least six nucleotides to both a V gene segment and a J gene segment was required. Rearrangements were called productive when the CDR3 lacked stop codons and stayed in frame with V and J; all others were non-productive. CDR3 was defined by IMGT convention, running from the second conserved V-encoded cysteine to the conserved J-encoded phenylalanine. The earlier analysis of some 540 of the donors excluded any sequence lacking an unambiguous match to a single V gene segment. An earlier analysis of fewer than 750 of the donors called V segments functional above 56.7% productive rearrangements and segregating when the between-donor standard deviation exceeded 5%. A statistical classification framework was built to diagnose cytomegalovirus status from the catalog of TCR beta chain sequences. A later analysis assigned V and J genes by comparing TCR nucleotide sequences with IMGT/GENE-DB human TR gene sequences. A later analysis assigned CDR3 sequences and most-parsimonious VDJ recombination scenarios with the TCRdist pipeline. In a later analysis, each TCR beta chain was defined by its CDR3 amino acid sequence together with its V-gene family, and reads without a unique V-gene family were excluded. As a way to deal with suspected cross-contamination and a sequencing artifact, a later analysis dropped nearly 600 nucleotide sequences that were highly shared and had low generation probability. For each public chain, a later analysis derived a clonal expansion index from normalized ranks of inferred template counts within each repertoire. A later analysis computed generation probabilities with a VDJ recombination model fitted to out-of-frame rearrangements, and checked the results against IGoR. In a later analysis, hypergeometric tests were used to score TCR-TCR, TCR-HLA and TCR-CMV co-occurrence, with a repertoire-size bias correction applied to TCR pairs. False discovery rates were estimated in a later analysis by permuting HLA or CMV assignments 20 times. A later analysis grouped co-occurring TCRs with DBSCAN, adding TCRdist sequence similarity when clustering within HLA-allele-positive subsets. For co-occurrence clustering, repertoires with fewer than 30,000 or more than 120,000 public chains were excluded, along with five repertoires with anomalous nucleotide sharing. TCRdb took this table from immuneACCESS and kept in-frame rearrangements with V and J called. Such tables lack part of the clones; where checked against another copy, unresolved V genes explain under half of the gap, and the rest is unexplained. The V and J calls and the clone size are those of that table, but D and trimming were determined from the DNA. The sample contains about 130,000 clones, nearly 85% of them found a single time. In total, the top ten clones hold approximately 1.2% of the sample.

This clone was counted once. No cognate antigen has been identified for it. The record has no base qualities; no much larger clone is one base away. The junction shows trimming of 5 bases on V and 0 bases on J, plus 14 bases between the germline ends. CDR1 is given as MNHEY and CDR2 as SMNVEV, both from the germline V gene (reference sequence). Including the terminal cysteine and phenylalanine, the CDR3 comprises 15 residues. Solely the CDR3 DNA is kept, with 45 bases framed from the first base. Study-level results and caveats: In a later genetic analysis, a missense DCLRE1C variant was associated with V-gene and J-gene trimming of TCR beta chains, and the association was replicated in an independent cohort. A few of the identified cytomegalovirus-associated TCR beta chains were confirmed in vitro to be specific for cytomegalovirus antigens. A further reported finding was that TCR beta sequences accurately predicted the HLA-A and HLA-B alleles for most subjects in the first cohort. Over 15 rarely observed V segments, including chromosome 9 orphons, were excluded from the earlier analysis of some 590 of the donors because counts were too low. Most TCR sequences were seen in very few donors, while some public TCRs were found in many individuals. According to the authors, the approach could potentially be generalized to other disease states and immunological phenotypes. Because some donors lacked HLA typing at each locus, the association tests relied only on the typed subset. Some IMGT-functional V segments, including TRBV6-2 and TRBV6-3, could not be told apart with the 87-base-pair reads, so those segments were excluded. In the study, approximately 150 TCR beta chains were listed as associated with cytomegalovirus. For the cohort, immune exposure information was limited to CMV serostatus. In a later genetic analysis, fewer N-insertions in productive TCRs were reported among donors in an Asian-associated ancestry cluster than the approximately 670-donor mean. According to a later analysis, most CMV-associated TCR beta chains appeared to be HLA-restricted, and the HLA associations seemed to be driven largely by CMV exposure. A cluster of highly shared sequence variants was judged likely to be a technical artifact of the sequencing pipeline. According to a later analysis, TCR association rates differed among HLA loci, with DRB1 alleles showing the most associated TCRs and HLA-C alleles showing the fewest. The classifier was reported to diagnose cytomegalovirus status with high specificity and sensitivity in both the original and validation cohorts. When HLA alleles, especially DR and DQ, strongly co-occurred, TCR associations were difficult to assign to individual alleles. A later analysis associated some 17,000 TCR beta sequences with specific HLA alleles at a false discovery rate of 0.05. Correlated functional status among segregating V segments might reflect linkage disequilibrium, but an unknown experimental factor could not be ruled out. In a later analysis, several top co-occurrence clusters were reported to appear linked to parvovirus B19, influenza, CMV and Epstein-Barr virus. The cohort was sequenced for TCR beta chains only, and without alpha or paired-chain data the features that could be detected were limited. In a later analysis, HLA-associated TCR beta chains showed more clonal expansion and lower generation probabilities than non-associated chains that were equally common. Roughly uniform sequencing depth across donors was assumed in presence/absence analyses, although this assumption may not hold. In an earlier analysis of 587 of the donors, most TCR beta V segments appeared in productive rearrangements about 87% or about 30% of the time, broadly matching IMGT annotations.

Sequenced sample: PBMCs. The chain links TRBV27 with TRBJ2-7; D gene: possibly TRBD1, on 6 matching bases. The source is a boy aged 5-17 years in good health and CMV-seronegative. The bases read TGTGCCAGCAGTCGGACAGCCTACAGCTCCTACGAGCAGTACTTC. Its protein is CASSRTAYSSYEQYF.